This entry lists 30 T cell receptor beta chains sequenced from one sample in a study of blood T cell repertoires in COVID-19. Sequenced by immunoSEQ multiplex PCR; TCRdb stores in-frame clones only, minus some. The data contain tens of thousands of clones, 89% of them singletons. Material: peripheral blood. These receptors all stem from a man aged 55-75 years with active COVID-19.

V and J are TRBV7-8 and TRBJ1-5, with 7 nucleotides matching TRBD1. Germline V lookup: CDR1 SGHVS, CDR2 FQNEAQ. The V segment lost 0 bases and the J segment 7 bases; nucleotides outside the gene matches: 15. CDR3 length: 18 residues. CDR3 nucleotide sequence: TGTGCCAGCAGCTTAGCGGCCAGGGGGTCCTCCCCACGGCAGCCCCAGCATTTT. It codes for CASSLAARGSSPRQPQHF.

This clone was counted only a few times. The rearrangement joins TRBV3-1 (or the pseudogene TRBV3-2) to TRBJ2-7, with 9 bases fitting TRBD2. V was clipped by 4 bases and J by 4 bases; unmatched bases: 5. Germline values: CDR1 LGHDT, CDR2 YNNKEL (reference sequence). The CDR3 has 14 amino acids. The CDR3 loop is CASSPGTSIYEQYF. CDR3 bases: TGTGCCAGCAGCCCCGGGACTAGCATATACGAGCAGTACTTC.

The CDR3 DNA follows: TGCGCCAGCAGCTTCACAACTAGCGGGAGTCCGGCCAAAAACATTCAGTACTTC. It specifies CASSFTTSGSPAKNIQYF. The genes are TRBV5-1 and TRBJ2-4, with 11 bases matching TRBD2. V gave up 2 bases and J gave up 1 base; unmatched junction bases: 8. Germline V gene sequence: CDR1 SGHRS, CDR2 YFSETQ. The CDR3 runs to 18 residues. Drawing the rest from reference TRBV5-1 and TRBJ2-4, the complete variable domain is KAGVTQTPRYLIKTRGQQVTLSCSPISGHRSVSWYQQTPGQGLQFLFEYFSETQRNKGNFPGRFSGRQFSNSRSEMNVSTLELGDSALYLCASSFTTSGSPAKNIQYFGAGTRLSVL.

The chain joins TRBV4-2 to TRBJ2-6; D perhaps matches TRBD2 (5 bases). The CDR3 loop spans 18 amino acids. The germline V and J ends were trimmed by 0 bases and 2 bases, with 14 bases remaining between them. In germline, CDR1 is LGHNA, CDR2 YNFKEQ. The CDR3 sequence: CASSQDLLRATGANVLTF. The CDR3, as DNA: TGTGCCAGCAGCCAAGATCTGTTGAGGGCGACTGGGGCCAACGTCCTGACTTTC.

This clone was seen only once. The chain employs TRBV4-2 and TRBJ2-5, with TRBD2 identical over 10 bases. Germline V gene data show CDR1 as LGHNA and CDR2 as YNFKEQ. This CDR3 contains 15 residues. The V and J ends lost 6 bases and 5 bases, in that order; junction bases with no gene match: 9. DNA of the CDR3: TGTGCCAGCAGTCCAAGCGGGAGGGGAGGGGAGACCCAGTACTTC. Amino acids: CASSPSGRGGETQYF.

This chain connects TRBV27 to TRBJ2-3; possibly TRBD2 for D (6 bases). Germline CDR1 and CDR2: MNHEY and SMNVEV (reference sequence). The CDR3 is 14 amino acids. Trimming stripped 2 bases from V and 2 bases from J, with 8 bases between. Written as DNA, the CDR3 is TGTGCCAGCAGTTTACAGGACTACACAGATACGCAGTATTTT. Protein product: CASSLQDYTDTQYF.

The rearrangement uses TRBV6-5 and TRBJ2-7; 9 positions match TRBD1. The CDR3 covers 12 residues. Germline V gives CDR1 MNHEY, CDR2 SVGAGI. V shed 8 bases, J shed 5 bases, and the junction held 4 bases outside the gene matches. The chain's CDR3 is CASPGQGHEQYF. The CDR3 DNA reads TGTGCCAGCCCGGGACAGGGCCACGAGCAGTACTTC.

This chain uses TRBV29-1 with TRBJ1-2; D possibly corresponds to TRBD1 (5 bases). This CDR3 is built from 14 residues. V was cut by 6 bases and J by 8 bases, with 22 bases left in between. Germline assignment: CDR1 SQVTM and CDR2 ANQGSEA. The CDR3 reads CSVAALSREDGYTF. For the CDR3, the DNA is TGCAGCGTAGCCGCTTTATCCAGGGAAGACGGCTACACCTTC.

This chain connects TRBV30 to TRBJ2-7, with D uncertain. Germline lookup yields CDR1 GTSNPN and CDR2 SVGIG (reference sequence). The length of the CDR3 is 11 residues. V gave up 2 bases and J gave up 3 bases, with 5 bases separating them. The CDR3 sequence: CAWSSNYEQYF. CDR3 DNA: TGTGCCTGGAGTTCCAACTACGAGCAGTACTTC.

The table lists this clone with a count of one. This CDR3 is CASSPRTGRLTEAFF. CDR3 DNA: TGCGCCAGCAGCCCGCGGACAGGGCGCCTGACTGAAGCTTTCTTT. The rearrangement uses TRBV5-1 and TRBJ1-1, with 8 bases matching TRBD1. Germline-derived CDR1 and CDR2 are SGHRS and YFSETQ. The CDR3 length is 15 residues. V lost 4 bases to trimming and J lost 5 bases; unmatched junction nucleotides: 10.

The chain has TRBV7-9 and TRBJ2-6; 9 positions agree with TRBD1. J was trimmed by 0 bases and V by 3 bases; bases with no gene match: 9. The germline gives CDR1 SEHNR, CDR2 FQNEAQ (reference sequence). The CDR3 runs to 19 residues. CDR3 sequence (DNA): TGTGCCAGCAGCTTTGGGCCGGGACAGGGACCCTCTGGGGCCAACGTCCTGACTTTC. It is translated as CASSFGPGQGPSGANVLTF. The complete variable domain, with remaining parts taken from reference TRBV7-9 and TRBJ2-6, reads DTGVSQNPRHKITKRGQNVTFRCDPISEHNRLYWYRQTLGQGPEFLTYFQNEAQLEKSRLLSDRFSAERPKGSFSTLEIQRTEQGDSAMYLCASSFGPGQGPSGANVLTFGAGSRLTVL.

The CDR3 loop is CAISSRAEAGPLEQYF. CDR3 DNA: TGTGCCATCAGTTCGAGGGCAGAAGCGGGTCCCCTAGAGCAGTACTTC. The chain is built from TRBV10-3 and TRBJ2-7, with D possibly being TRBD2 (6 bases). The V gene's germline CDR1 is ENHRY and CDR2 SYGVKD. The CDR3 covers 16 residues. Trimming left V 5 bases short and J 7 bases short, with 24 bases between.

V gene TRBV7-9 combines with J gene TRBJ2-1; TRBD1 might be the D (5 bases). Germline CDR1 is SEHNR and CDR2 is FQNEAQ (reference sequence). The V end lost 5 bases, the J end lost 4 bases, and 12 bases lay between the germline ends. The CDR3 has 14 residues. CDR3 sequence reads: CASSLLDRYNEQFF. CDR3 nucleotides: TGTGCCAGCAGCCTCCTAGACAGATACAATGAGCAGTTCTTC.

This chain links TRBV10-3 with TRBJ2-1, with a possible D match to TRBD1 (6 bases). Germline V gene data show CDR1 as ENHRY and CDR2 as SYGVKD. Between the trimmed V and J ends, which lost 0 bases and 6 bases, there was a span of 18 bases. The CDR3 has 17 residues. DNA for the CDR3: TGTGCCATCAGTGAGTCGTCGAATGGGGGCGCCGGCAATGAGCAGTTCTTC. Translation: CAISESSNGGAGNEQFF.

This clone has only one observation. The V call is TRBV28, the J call TRBJ1-2; D is ambiguous. CDR1 is MDHEN and CDR2 is SYDVKM in the germline V gene. This CDR3 region has 13 residues. The V end lost 5 bases, the J end lost 7 bases, and 14 bases lay between the germline ends. The CDR3 region is CASSPPPGSGYTF. The CDR3 region has the DNA TGTGCCAGCAGTCCCCCACCAGGTTCTGGCTACACCTTC.

The chain has TRBV6-2 or TRBV6-3 and TRBJ1-1; D is unclear. V lost 5 bases, J lost 5 bases, and 9 bases lay in between. CDR1 and CDR2 from the germline V gene are MNHEY and SVGEGT. The CDR3 extends over 12 amino acids. In DNA, the CDR3 is TGTGCCAGCAGTAGAGAGAGGACTGAAGCTTTCTTT. Protein product: CASSRERTEAFF.

V is TRBV10-3 and J is TRBJ2-1; 7 positions match TRBD1. The CDR3 consists of 12 residues. V shed 3 bases and J 8 bases; nucleotides not matched to a gene: 1. Per the germline V gene, CDR1 is ENHRY and CDR2 is SYGVKD. CDR3 protein: CAISEGGYEQFF. The DNA for the CDR3 is TGTGCCATCAGTGAAGGGGGCTATGAGCAGTTCTTC.

This chain connects TRBV2 to TRBJ1-3; D possibly corresponds to TRBD1 (6 bases). The CDR3 length is 13 residues. Germline V gene lookup returns CDR1 SNHLY and CDR2 FYNNEI. The CDR3 loop is CASGGALGNTIYF. CDR3 DNA sequence: TGTGCGAGCGGGGGGGCTCTTGGAAACACCATATATTTT.

V gene TRBV13 combines with J gene TRBJ2-3; 12 nucleotides agree with TRBD2. This CDR3 is built from 20 residues. From germline, CDR1 is PRHDT and CDR2 FYEKMQ (reference sequence). V lost 5 bases and J lost 2; bases outside the gene matches: 17. This chain's CDR3 is CASSLTLLAGLAGLTDTQYF. In DNA, the CDR3 is TGTGCCAGCAGCCTAACGTTGTTGGCGGGACTAGCGGGCCTCACAGATACGCAGTATTTT.

This chain links TRBV5-1 with TRBJ1-3; D is undetermined. The V gene's germline CDR1 is SGHRS and CDR2 YFSETQ. The CDR3 covers 15 residues. V dropped 4 bases and J dropped 3 bases, with 14 bases sitting between them. DNA of the CDR3: TGCGCCAGCAGCCGAGGGCCAGGTAATGGAAACACCATATATTTT. Translation gives CASSRGPGNGNTIYF. The entire variable domain, with the rest obtained from reference TRBV5-1 and TRBJ1-3, is as follows: KAGVTQTPRYLIKTRGQQVTLSCSPISGHRSVSWYQQTPGQGLQFLFEYFSETQRNKGNFPGRFSGRQFSNSRSEMNVSTLELGDSALYLCASSRGPGNGNTIYFGEGSWLTVV.

The rearrangement links TRBV27 to TRBJ2-1; D is ambiguous. Trimming pared 4 bases from V and 5 bases from J, leaving 21 bases between. Germline CDR1 and CDR2: MNHEY and SMNVEV (reference sequence). The CDR3 spans 17 residues. CDR3 region: CASSSPARGRSHNEQFF. The CDR3, as DNA: TGTGCCAGCAGTTCCCCCGCTAGAGGCCGGTCCCACAATGAGCAGTTCTTC.

The chain joins TRBV19 to TRBJ2-1, with D possibly matching TRBD1 (5 bases). The CDR3 runs to 12 residues. The V end lost 10 bases, the J end lost 8 bases, and 15 bases lay between the germline ends. Germline V gives CDR1 LNHDA, CDR2 SQIVND (reference sequence). This CDR3 reads CATSGFRDEQFF. CDR3 nucleotides: TGTGCCACCAGTGGATTCAGGGATGAGCAGTTCTTC.

This CDR3 is CASSLFSGGWQETQYF. The CDR3 region has the DNA TGTGCCAGCAGTTTATTCTCCGGAGGGTGGCAAGAGACCCAGTACTTC. The V gene is TRBV28, the J gene TRBJ2-5; tentative D call: TRBD2 (6 bases). The CDR3 sequence is 16 residues long. V was cut by 1 base and J by 2 bases, with 14 bases left in between. Looked up from germline, CDR1 is MDHEN and CDR2 is SYDVKM. The whole variable domain, remainder taken from reference TRBV28 and TRBJ2-5, is DVKVTQSSRYLVKRTGEKVFLECVQDMDHENMFWYRQDPGLGLRLIYFSYDVKMKEKGDIPEGYSVSREKKERFSLILESASTNQTSMYLCASSLFSGGWQETQYFGPGTRLLVL.

CDR3 sequence reads: CASSTGQGGRRETQYF. The CDR3 bases are TGTGCCAGCAGCACGGGACAGGGGGGAAGAAGGGAGACCCAGTACTTC. The rearrangement uses TRBV5-4 and TRBJ2-5, with TRBD1 matching 11 bases. J lost 5 bases, V lost 4 bases, and 10 bases had no gene match. The CDR3 is 16 amino acids. The germline gives CDR1 SGHNT, CDR2 YYREEE (reference sequence).

J is TRBJ1-1 and V is TRBV4-1; D is uncertain. V lost 0 bases to trimming and J lost 4 bases, with 9 bases between them. CDR3 length: 14 residues. Germline values: CDR1 MGHRA, CDR2 YSYEKL. CDR3 amino acids: CASSQDSRGTEAFF. CDR3 nucleotides: TGCGCCAGCAGCCAAGATTCGCGTGGCACTGAAGCTTTCTTT.

V and J are TRBV19 and TRBJ1-5; D gene ambiguous. Trimming took off 8 bases at V and 2 bases at J, with 19 bases between the two ends. From germline, CDR1 is LNHDA and CDR2 SQIVND (reference sequence). The CDR3 is made up of 16 amino acids. The CDR3 reads CASDYYVGWGNQPQHF. The CDR3 DNA sequence: TGTGCCAGTGACTACTACGTGGGTTGGGGCAATCAGCCCCAGCATTTT.

The gene calls are TRBV4-2 and TRBJ1-5; D is undetermined. CDR3 length equals 13 residues. Trimming left V 0 bases short and J 6 bases short, with 6 bases between. CDR1 is LGHNA and CDR2 is YNFKEQ in the germline V gene. CDR3 loop: CASSQERGQPQHF. CDR3 nucleotides: TGTGCCAGCAGCCAAGAACGGGGTCAGCCCCAGCATTTT.

The chain carries TRBV7-9 and TRBJ1-2; D is unclear. V was trimmed by 2 bases and J by 0 bases, leaving 10 bases between them. The germline V gene has CDR1 SEHNR and CDR2 FQNEAQ (reference sequence). The CDR3 contains 15 residues. The CDR3 sequence is CASSLSTEANYGYTF. The CDR3 DNA reads as TGTGCCAGCAGCTTATCAACAGAAGCTAACTATGGCTACACCTTC.

The V call is TRBV2, the J call TRBJ2-7, with TRBD1 matching 7 bases. With 3 bases clipped from V and 3 bases from J, the junction kept 5 bases outside the gene matches. This CDR3 region has 14 residues. Germline V gene sequence: CDR1 SNHLY, CDR2 FYNNEI. The CDR3 here is CASSDRDRYYEQYF. For the CDR3, the DNA is TGTGCCAGCAGTGACCGGGACAGATACTACGAGCAGTACTTC. The variable domain in full, completed from reference TRBV2 and TRBJ2-7, reads EPEVTQTPSHQVTQMGQEVILRCVPISNHLYFYWYRQILGQKVEFLVSFYNNEISEKSEIFDDQFSVERPDGSNFTLKIRSTKLEDSAMYFCASSDRDRYYEQYFGPGTRLTVT.

The rearrangement links TRBV9 to TRBJ1-6; tentatively, D is TRBD1 (5 bases). V was shortened by 7 bases and J by 5 bases, with 7 bases between the two germline ends. Germline CDR1 is SGDLS and CDR2 is YYNGEE. The CDR3 length is 12 residues. In nucleotides, the CDR3 is TGTGCCAGCCAGGGTGATAATTCACCCCTCCACTTT. Encoded protein: CASQGDNSPLHF.